The 17 T cell receptor beta chains below all came from one sample that was sequenced in a study of cytomegalovirus exposure and HLA in healthy donors (dated by TCRdb to about 2017). The protocol used for the library was the immunoSEQ multiplex PCR assay. For the multiplex PCR, a mixture combining 60 forward primers for TCR Vbeta segments and 13 reverse primers for TCR Jbeta segments was used. The source is immuneACCESS, and TCRdb retained only in-frame sequences with V and J called. Part of the clones is not carried over; for the studies checked, unresolved V genes explain less than half of this, and the remainder is unexplained. Present in this sample are about 130,000 clones, over 70% of which were seen just once. Together, the top ten hold more than 3% of the sample. Sequenced material: PBMCs. The origin of the receptors is a woman in her forties or fifties in good health and CMV-seronegative.

The chain employs TRBV9 and TRBJ2-1; the D gene is possibly TRBD2 (7 bases). With 5 bases removed from V and 10 bases from J, the gap between germline ends came to 13 bases. The CDR3 covers 12 residues. Germline CDR1 SGDLS, CDR2 YYNGEE. Written as DNA, the CDR3 is TGTGCCAGCAGGGGGGGGGCTCCCGAGCAGTTCTTC. Encoded protein: CASRGGAPEQFF.

This clone has a handful of counts. The chain has TRBV28 and TRBJ1-6, with a weak D call TRBD1 (5 bases). Germline assignment: CDR1 MDHEN and CDR2 SYDVKM. V was pared by 2 bases and J by 8 bases, with 16 bases between. The CDR3 contains 16 residues. The CDR3 loop reads CASSLASGTGDSPLHF. The DNA for the CDR3 is TGTGCCAGCAGTTTAGCCTCCGGGACGGGAGATTCACCCCTCCACTTT.

This clone appeared a single time. The CDR3, as DNA: TGTGCCAGCAGTGAGGGGGACAGCTCCTACGAGCAGTACTTC. Its protein product is CASSEGDSSYEQYF. The chain has TRBV2 and TRBJ2-7, with 7 bases aligning to TRBD1. The V gene end was trimmed by 3 bases and the J gene end by 0 bases; junction bases not matched to a gene: 2. The CDR3 has 14 amino acids. Germline loops: CDR1 SNHLY, CDR2 FYNNEI.

The J gene is TRBJ1-2, the V gene TRBV29-1, with 7 bases fitting TRBD1. V was clipped by 3 bases and J by 2 bases; unmatched bases: 3. Germline assignment: CDR1 SQVTM and CDR2 ANQGSEA. The CDR3 spans 13 residues. CDR3 sequence (DNA): TGCAGCGTTGAGAACAGGGGAAACTATGGCTACACCTTC. It encodes CSVENRGNYGYTF.

V usage is TRBV6-1 and J usage is TRBJ2-7; a weak D match, TRBD2 (7 bases). The CDR3 consists of 14 residues. Between the trimmed V and J ends, which lost 6 bases and 4 bases, there was a span of 16 bases. Germline CDR1 and CDR2: MNHNS and SASEGT. The CDR3: CASRGGEGQYEQYF. In DNA form, the CDR3 reads TGTGCCAGCAGAGGGGGGGAGGGCCAATACGAGCAGTACTTC.

The chain carries TRBV4-1 and TRBJ2-3, with D possibly TRBD1 on 5 matching bases. This CDR3 region has 16 residues. Between the trimmed V and J ends, which lost 1 base and 6 bases, there was a span of 17 bases. The germline V gene encodes CDR1 MGHRA and CDR2 YSYEKL. In DNA, the CDR3 is TGCGCCAGCAGCCAAGCCCCTGTCAGGGCAGGGGATACGCAGTATTTT. Protein: CASSQAPVRAGDTQYF.

The sample holds a few counts of this clone. The chain recombines TRBV11-3 with TRBJ2-2; the D is unclear. The ends were cut back, 5 bases at V and 5 bases at J, with 9 bases in the middle. There are 13 residues in the CDR3. CDR1 and CDR2 (germline): SGHNT, YENEEA. The CDR3, as DNA: TGTGCCAGCAGCCGAACGCTAACCGGGGAGCTGTTTTTT. It translates to CASSRTLTGELFF.

The chain combines TRBV9 with TRBJ1-1; D gene ambiguous. CDR3 length: 17 amino acids. V was pared by 0 bases and J by 3 bases, with 18 bases between. Germline V gene data show CDR1 as SGDLS and CDR2 as YYNGEE. CDR3 nucleotide sequence: TGTGCCAGCAGCGTAGACGGCGGGGTATCCTGGGACACTGAAGCTTTCTTT. Translating gives CASSVDGGVSWDTEAFF.

The CDR3: CAISESNLQTDTQYF. CDR3 nucleotides: TGTGCCATCAGTGAGTCGAACCTGCAGACAGATACGCAGTATTTT. The chain joins TRBV10-3 to TRBJ2-3; D call uncertain. The CDR3 is made up of 15 amino acids. The germline V gene encodes CDR1 ENHRY and CDR2 SYGVKD. The V and J ends lost 0 bases and 3 bases respectively, with 10 bases between them.

The rearrangement links TRBV20-1 to TRBJ2-7, with 8 bases lining up with TRBD1. Germline V gives CDR1 DFQATT, CDR2 SNEGSKA (reference sequence). This CDR3 contains 11 residues. J gave up 7 bases and V 5 bases, and 4 bases lay outside the gene matches. The CDR3 loop reads CSAQRTGEQYF. In DNA, the CDR3 is TGCAGTGCTCAGAGGACAGGGGAGCAGTACTTC.

The rearrangement uses TRBV18 and TRBJ2-1; 10 bases align to TRBD2. The junction had 7 bases not matched to a gene; V was cut back by 6 bases and J by 8 bases. CDR3 length: 14 residues. Per germline, CDR1 KGHSH and CDR2 LQKENI. The CDR3 loop reads CASSLGLAYDEQFF. The CDR3 DNA reads as TGTGCCAGCTCCCTGGGACTAGCGTACGATGAGCAGTTCTTC.

The gene calls are TRBV15 and TRBJ1-5; D gene ambiguous. Germline CDR1 and CDR2: LNHNV and YYDKDF (reference sequence). This CDR3 has 15 amino acids. Trimming pared 0 bases from V and 5 bases from J, leaving 11 bases between. CDR3 coding DNA: TGTGCCACCAGCAGAGATGGGGAGGTGGATCAGCCCCAGCATTTT. Its translation is CATSRDGEVDQPQHF.

The CDR3 region has the DNA TGCGCCAGCAGCCAAGTCAGGGTGGGTAGGACAGCGCTTAATGAAAAACTGTTTTTT. Amino acid sequence: CASSQVRVGRTALNEKLFF. This chain connects TRBV4-1 to TRBJ1-4; the D gene is possibly TRBD1 (6 bases). Germline CDR1 reads MGHRA; CDR2 reads YSYEKL. With 1 base removed from V and 4 bases from J, the gap between germline ends came to 22 bases. This CDR3 has 19 residues.

V and J are TRBV5-1 and TRBJ2-7; D unresolved. The CDR3 length is 11 residues. Trimming took off 1 base at V and 8 bases at J, with 7 bases between the two ends. Germline CDR1 SGHRS, CDR2 YFSETQ. The CDR3 loop reads CASSLNEKQYF. DNA for the CDR3: TGCGCCAGCAGCTTGAACGAGAAGCAGTACTTC.

The chain uses TRBV6-5 and TRBJ2-7, with D perhaps TRBD1 (6 bases). This CDR3 is 15 amino acids long. V lost 9 bases to trimming and J lost 6 bases, with 24 bases between them. Germline CDR1 is MNHEY and CDR2 is SVGAGI. This CDR3 is CARYRPRGRNGEQYF. The CDR3 region has the DNA TGTGCCAGATACCGGCCCAGGGGAAGAAACGGCGAGCAGTACTTC.

The genes are TRBV7-9 and TRBJ2-2; perhaps TRBD1 as D (5 bases). CDR1 is SEHNR, CDR2 FQNEAQ, per germline (reference sequence). The CDR3 loop spans 14 amino acids. Trimming pared 5 bases from V and 7 bases from J, leaving 14 bases between. The CDR3 DNA sequence: TGTGCCAGCAGCCCCAGTAGGGGCGGCGGGGAGCTGTTTTTT. This gives the protein CASSPSRGGGELFF.

This clone was seen more than once but under ten times. This sequence joins TRBV6-6 and TRBJ2-5; TRBD2 might be the D (5 bases). V dropped 6 bases and J dropped 3 bases, with 17 bases sitting between them. This CDR3 contains 15 residues. Germline V lookup: CDR1 MNHNY, CDR2 SVGAGI (reference sequence). The CDR3 protein is CASSSLGSGEETQYF. CDR3 DNA: TGTGCCAGCAGCTCCCTGGGCAGCGGAGAAGAGACCCAGTACTTC.